A selection of T cell receptor beta chains follows, all from one sample in a study of blood T cell repertoires in COVID-19. The assay was immunoSEQ multiplex PCR, and TCRdb's table has in-frame clones only and misses some. The sample comprises about 310,000 clones, nearly 90% of which are singletons, and around 0.93% rests with the top ten. The sample taken for sequencing was peripheral blood. The receptors here all came from a woman aged 40 to 50 with COVID-19, enrolled during active disease. Both conserved end residues are part of each CDR3. D genes are given only for firm matches. A clone size is listed for some rows: how often the clone was seen (once, few, many), or a class if it is expanded.

j_call clone_size v_call d_call cdr3_aa cdr3_nt
TRBJ1-1 - TRBV4-1 - CASSQGIGSDPDTEAFF TGCGCCAGCAGCCAAGGAATAGGGAGTGACCCAGACACTGAAGCTTTCTTT
TRBJ2-5 - TRBV5-1 TRBD2 CASSSSGTSGQETQYF TGCGCCAGCAGCTCGTCCGGGACTAGCGGTCAAGAGACCCAGTACTTC
TRBJ2-1 - TRBV27 - CASRLNGWSSYNEQFF TGTGCCAGCAGGTTAAACGGGTGGAGCTCCTACAATGAGCAGTTCTTC
TRBJ1-2 once TRBV7-2 - CASSLPGAPVDYGYTF TGTGCCAGCAGCTTACCTGGGGCACCCGTAGACTATGGCTACACCTTC
TRBJ2-7 - TRBV27 TRBD2 CASSPRSPTSGSSYEQYF TGTGCCAGCAGTCCGCGATCCCCGACTAGCGGGAGCTCCTACGAGCAGTACTTC
TRBJ2-2 - TRBV11-2 - CASSLDLEIGELFF TGTGCCAGCAGCTTAGATCTAGAGATCGGGGAGCTGTTTTTT
TRBJ2-7 - TRBV19 - CASSIFGGGDFSYEQYF TGTGCCAGTAGTATTTTCGGCGGGGGCGATTTTAGCTACGAGCAGTACTTC
TRBJ2-5 - TRBV10-1 - CASSQIAVGRETQYF TGCGCCAGCAGCCAGATAGCGGTGGGGAGAGAGACCCAGTACTTC
TRBJ2-6 once TRBV27 - CASSLSLYSRANVLTF TGTGCCAGCAGTTTATCCCTCTACTCTCGGGCCAACGTCCTGACTTTC
TRBJ1-4 - TRBV7-9 TRBD1 CASTRTGEAEKLFF TGTGCCAGCACCCGGACAGGGGAGGCTGAAAAACTGTTTTTT
TRBJ2-7 - TRBV28 TRBD1 CAGRSGQGTNEQYF TGTGCCGGACGGTCCGGACAGGGTACCAACGAGCAGTACTTC
TRBJ2-2 - TRBV5-4 TRBD2 CASSLPTSGGLAGELFF TGTGCCAGCAGCTTGCCAACTAGCGGGGGGCTCGCCGGGGAGCTGTTTTTT
TRBJ1-1 - TRBV11-1 TRBD1 CASIDRGANTEAFF TGTGCCAGCATCGACAGGGGAGCGAACACTGAAGCTTTCTTT
TRBJ1-4 - TRBV2 - CASSERRAPNEKLFF TGTGCCAGCAGTGAACGGAGGGCTCCTAATGAAAAACTGTTTTTT
TRBJ2-1 - TRBV2 - CASSEASADNEQFF TGTGCCAGCAGTGAAGCCTCGGCGGACAATGAGCAGTTCTTC
TRBJ2-1 - TRBV28 TRBD2 CASTRTSIDEQFF TGTGCCAGCACTAGGACTAGCATCGATGAGCAGTTCTTC
TRBJ1-6 - TRBV6-5 - CASSRDSLALHF TGTGCCAGCAGCCGCGACAGCTTGGCCCTCCACTTT
TRBJ1-2 - TRBV24-1 TRBD1 CATSDRGQAYGYTF TGTGCCACCAGTGATCGGGGACAGGCCTATGGCTACACCTTC
TRBJ2-5 once TRBV5-1 - CASSLGHLQETQYF TGCGCCAGCAGCTTAGGACACCTCCAAGAGACCCAGTACTTC
TRBJ1-5 few TRBV6-6 - CASSFAAGNQPQHF TGTGCCAGCAGTTTTGCAGCGGGCAATCAGCCCCAGCATTTT
TRBJ2-2 - TRBV28 TRBD2 CASSASGRSTGELFF TGTGCCAGCAGTGCCAGCGGGAGGTCCACCGGGGAGCTGTTTTTT
TRBJ2-7 - TRBV27 - CASREKGAYEQYF TGTGCCAGCAGGGAAAAGGGGGCCTACGAGCAGTACTTC
TRBJ1-5 - TRBV7-2 TRBD1 CASARDRVNQPQHF TGTGCCAGCGCCCGGGACAGGGTCAATCAGCCCCAGCATTTT
TRBJ1-6 once TRBV27 - CASSLLRDNNSPLHF TGTGCCAGCAGTTTATTGAGGGACAATAATTCACCCCTCCACTTT
TRBJ1-3 - TRBV27 - CASSLSGEGGPNSGNTIYF TGTGCCAGCAGTTTATCCGGGGAGGGGGGCCCCAACTCTGGAAACACCATATATTTT
TRBJ1-5 once TRBV18 - CASSPPGTGGQPQHF TGTGCCAGCTCACCACCCGGGACCGGAGGGCAGCCCCAGCATTTT